A single sample is the source of the 27 T cell receptor beta chains below, sequenced in a study of T cells after yellow fever vaccination. One entry per CDR3 protein results from TCRdb running MiXCR on the 5' RACE reads. The data hold roughly 300,000 distinct CDR3 sequences, with approximately 7% observed a single time. Material: PBMCs, obtained approximately 40 days after the first yellow fever vaccination. The receptors shown here come from a young man who received the YFV17D yellow fever vaccine.

This clonotype was recorded a few times. V and J are TRBV29-1 and TRBJ2-5; D is unresolved. Germline loops: CDR1 SQVTM, CDR2 ANQGSEA. Trimming shortened V by 2 bases and J by 5 bases, and 9 bases separated the two germline ends. The CDR3 loop spans 12 amino acids. The CDR3 sequence is CSVESVEETQYF. CDR3 bases: TGCAGCGTTGAAAGTGTAGAGGAGACCCAGTACTTC.

This clonotype was seen many times. This sequence joins TRBV5-1 and TRBJ1-1, with a possible D match to TRBD1 (5 bases). In germline, CDR1 is SGHRS, CDR2 YFSETQ. V lost 3 bases and J 1 base, leaving 10 bases between the germline ends. The CDR3 has 14 residues. The CDR3 DNA is TGCGCCAGCAGCTCCACTCAGGGGAACACTGAAGCTTTCTTT. It yields the protein CASSSTQGNTEAFF.

This clonotype was picked up a small number of times. The J gene is TRBJ2-1, the V gene TRBV5-1; D is perhaps TRBD2 (5 bases). The germline V gene has CDR1 SGHRS and CDR2 YFSETQ. Deletions cut 1 base from V and 1 base from J, with 18 bases between. This CDR3 spans 18 amino acids. CDR3 in amino acids: CASSLRGPKAASYNEQFF. For the CDR3, the DNA is TGCGCCAGCAGCTTGCGGGGTCCAAAGGCCGCGTCCTACAATGAGCAGTTCTTC. Variable domain in full (rest from reference TRBV5-1 and TRBJ2-1): KAGVTQTPRYLIKTRGQQVTLSCSPISGHRSVSWYQQTPGQGLQFLFEYFSETQRNKGNFPGRFSGRQFSNSRSEMNVSTLELGDSALYLCASSLRGPKAASYNEQFFGPGTRLTVL.

V is TRBV6-6 and J is TRBJ2-2, with TRBD1 matching over 8 bases. Per the germline V gene, CDR1 is MNHNY and CDR2 is SVGAGI (reference sequence). After removal of 6 bases from V and 15 bases from J, the junction contained 12 bases not matched to a gene. The CDR3 spans 13 residues. CDR3 amino acids: CASREILTGDVFF. DNA for the CDR3: TGTGCCAGCAGGGAGATCCTGACAGGGGATGTGTTTTTT.

This clonotype was picked up many times. The V gene is TRBV18, the J gene TRBJ2-7; a possible D gene is TRBD1 (5 bases). The CDR3 extends over 14 amino acids. Deletions cut 2 bases from V and 2 bases from J, with 10 bases between. Germline lookup yields CDR1 KGHSH and CDR2 LQKENI. For the CDR3, the DNA is TGTGCCAGCTCACCAGGGCAGGGCACCTACGAGCAGTACTTC. It yields the protein CASSPGQGTYEQYF.

This rearrangement joins TRBV20-1 to TRBJ2-2; possibly TRBD1 for D (5 bases). CDR3 length: 13 amino acids. V lost 3 bases, J lost 1 base, and 6 bases lay in between. Per the germline V gene, CDR1 is DFQATT and CDR2 is SNEGSKA (reference sequence). The CDR3, as DNA: TGCAGTGCTAGCAGGGTGAACACCGGGGAGCTGTTTTTT. Its translation: CSASRVNTGELFF.

The chain combines TRBV9 with TRBJ2-1, with 7 positions matching TRBD1. This CDR3 comprises 15 residues. V shed 0 bases and J 3 bases; nucleotides not matched to a gene: 3. Germline V CDR1 and CDR2: SGDLS, YYNGEE. The CDR3 DNA follows: TGTGCCAGCAGCGTAGAAGGGGGCAACTACAATGAGCAGTTCTTC. Translating gives CASSVEGGNYNEQFF.

This clonotype has ten or more counts. The J gene is TRBJ2-5, the V gene TRBV7-8; 7 bases are a match to TRBD2. CDR1 is SGHVS, CDR2 FQNEAQ, per germline. J gave up 2 bases and V 5 bases, and 5 bases lay outside the gene matches. There are 14 residues in the CDR3. The CDR3 loop reads CASSALAEQETQYF. CDR3 nucleotides: TGTGCCAGCAGCGCCCTAGCGGAGCAAGAGACCCAGTACTTC.

The rearrangement links TRBV7-9 to TRBJ2-7, with 7 nucleotides matching TRBD2. Germline V gives CDR1 SEHNR, CDR2 FQNEAQ (reference sequence). Losses at the gene ends were 5 bases for V and 2 bases for J; bases not matched to a gene: 6. This CDR3 is 14 amino acids long. In DNA, the CDR3 is TGTGCCAGCAGCCCAGCGGGACGGACCTACGAGCAGTACTTC. Encoded protein: CASSPAGRTYEQYF. Full variable domain (missing parts from reference TRBV7-9 and TRBJ2-7): DTGVSQNPRHKITKRGQNVTFRCDPISEHNRLYWYRQTLGQGPEFLTYFQNEAQLEKSRLLSDRFSAERPKGSFSTLEIQRTEQGDSAMYLCASSPAGRTYEQYFGPGTRLTVT.

This clonotype has at least ten counts. The chain is built from TRBV7-2 and TRBJ2-4; 13 bases agree with TRBD2. This CDR3 is built from 17 residues. V was pared by 6 bases and J by 1 base, with 6 bases of the junction left unmatched. The germline V gene has CDR1 SGHTA and CDR2 FQGNSA. CDR3 sequence: CASSLTLAGGAKNIQYF. The CDR3 bases are TGTGCCAGCAGTTTGACACTAGCGGGGGGGGCCAAAAACATTCAGTACTTC.

This chain uses TRBV7-9 with TRBJ2-7; D is undetermined. CDR1 and CDR2 from the germline V gene are SEHNR and FQNEAQ (reference sequence). Trimming left V 3 bases short and J 5 bases short, with 8 bases between. The CDR3 contains 12 residues. CDR3 residues: CASSFLENEQYV. CDR3 nucleotides: TGTGCCAGCAGCTTTCTAGAGAACGAGCAGTACGTC.

This clonotype has just a few counts. The J gene is TRBJ1-1, the V gene TRBV5-1; a possible D gene is TRBD1 (5 bases). The CDR3 length is 17 residues. Germline-derived CDR1 and CDR2 are SGHRS and YFSETQ. V lost 0 bases to trimming and J lost 2 bases, with 17 bases between them. The CDR3: CASSLESDSILNTEAFF. The CDR3 nucleotides are TGCGCCAGCAGCTTGGAATCAGACAGTATACTCAACACTGAAGCTTTCTTT.

This clonotype was counted a few times. The CDR3 protein is CSARPFGQLFYGYTF. CDR3 in DNA: TGCAGTGCTAGACCTTTTGGACAGCTCTTTTATGGCTACACCTTC. This chain joins TRBV20-1 and TRBJ1-2; possible D gene TRBD1, 6 bases. This CDR3 region has 15 residues. V gave up 2 bases and J gave up 5 bases, with 18 bases separating them. Germline-derived CDR1 and CDR2 are DFQATT and SNEGSKA (reference sequence).

This chain joins TRBV12-3 or TRBV12-4 and TRBJ2-3, with 8 bases identical to TRBD1. The CDR3 loop spans 16 amino acids. Trimming took 3 bases from V and 4 from J; bases not matched to a gene: 9. Here the CDR3 reads CASSLMFQGAADTQYF. CDR3 nucleotides: TGTGCCAGCAGTTTGATGTTTCAGGGGGCGGCAGATACGCAGTATTTT.

This chain connects TRBV15 to TRBJ2-7; the D gene is possibly TRBD1 (6 bases). The CDR3 is made up of 15 amino acids. Germline CDR1 is LNHNV and CDR2 is YYDKDF (reference sequence). V was pared by 5 bases and J by 1 base, with 15 bases between. The CDR3 DNA reads as TGTGCCACCAGCTGGGACGGGACACCTTCCTACGAGCAGTACTTC. Protein product: CATSWDGTPSYEQYF. Complete variable domain (other parts from reference TRBV15 and TRBJ2-7): DAMVIQNPRYQVTQFGKPVTLSCSQTLNHNVMYWYQQKSSQAPKLLFHYYDKDFNNEADTPDNFQSRRPNTSFCFLDIRSPGLGDTAMYLCATSWDGTPSYEQYFGPGTRLTVT.

V usage is TRBV7-9 and J usage is TRBJ2-7, with 13 bases lining up with TRBD2. Germline loops: CDR1 SEHNR, CDR2 FQNEAQ (reference sequence). Trimming at V came to 3 bases and at J to 7 bases, leaving 9 bases not matched to a gene. The CDR3 spans 16 residues. This CDR3 reads CASSFMGLAGTAEQYV. CDR3 in DNA: TGTGCCAGCAGCTTTATGGGACTAGCGGGGACGGCGGAGCAGTACGTC.

This clonotype was picked up many times. The chain links TRBV25-1 to TRBJ1-4; D is possibly TRBD1 (5 bases). Germline loops: CDR1 MGHDK, CDR2 SYGVNS. The CDR3 has 17 amino acids. The ends were cut back, 2 bases at V and 0 bases at J, with 13 bases in the middle. The CDR3 protein is CASSEATQAPTNEKLFF. DNA for the CDR3: TGTGCCAGCAGTGAAGCAACACAGGCCCCAACTAATGAAAAACTGTTTTTT.

This clonotype has at least ten counts. V is TRBV5-1 and J is TRBJ2-1, with 7 bases matching TRBD1. The V and J ends lost 4 bases and 15 bases, in that order; junction bases with no gene match: 13. Germline V CDR1 and CDR2: SGHRS, YFSETQ. CDR3 length: 13 residues. The CDR3 bases are TGCGCCAGCAGCCCAGACAGGGCTCTATTATGGTTCTTC. It codes for CASSPDRALLWFF.

This clonotype has just a few counts. V gene TRBV25-1 combines with J gene TRBJ2-1; 14 bases are shared with TRBD2. V dropped 5 bases and J dropped 0; count of bases not matched to a gene: 9. This CDR3 region has 19 residues. Per germline, CDR1 MGHDK and CDR2 SYGVNS. The CDR3 DNA follows: TGTGCCAGCAGTTCGCCGGGACTAGCGGGGGCCAGCTCCTACAATGAGCAGTTCTTC. It is translated as CASSSPGLAGASSYNEQFF. The full variable domain, in which reference TRBV25-1 and TRBJ2-1 provide the parts outside the CDR3, is EADIYQTPRYLVIGTGKKITLECSQTMGHDKMYWYQQDPGMELHLIHYSYGVNSTEKGDLSSESTVSRIRTEHFPLTLESARPSHTSQYLCASSSPGLAGASSYNEQFFGPGTRLTVL.

The sample holds a few counts of this clonotype. The gene calls are TRBV11-3 and TRBJ2-3; 7 bases map to TRBD1. Germline V gene lookup returns CDR1 SGHNT and CDR2 YENEEA. Trimming removed 4 bases from V and 2 bases from J; junction bases left unmatched: 3. This CDR3 contains 14 residues. The chain's CDR3 is CASSWGQPTDTQYF. The CDR3, as DNA: TGTGCCAGCAGCTGGGGACAGCCCACAGATACGCAGTATTTT.

The chain uses TRBV4-3 and TRBJ2-1, with 13 bases identical to TRBD2. V dropped 4 bases and J dropped 7; count of bases not matched to a gene: 10. Germline CDR1 reads LGHNA; CDR2 reads YSLEER. The CDR3 is made up of 17 amino acids. The CDR3 region has the DNA TGCGCCAGCAGCCGAATGGTACTAGCGGGGGGGACAAATGAGCAGTTCTTC. Its protein is CASSRMVLAGGTNEQFF.

There are many counts of this clonotype. The V call is TRBV20-1, the J call TRBJ2-5, with D possibly being TRBD1 or TRBD2 (5 bases each). Trimming cost V 1 base and J 1 base, with 16 bases left between them. Germline lookup yields CDR1 DFQATT and CDR2 SNEGSKA (reference sequence). The CDR3 covers 16 residues. The CDR3 sequence: CSARAPGEGPQETQYF. The CDR3 DNA reads TGCAGTGCTAGAGCCCCCGGTGAGGGACCCCAAGAGACCCAGTACTTC.

This clonotype has just a few counts. The chain uses TRBV7-9 and TRBJ1-1; TRBD1 is a possible D gene (5 bases). The germline gives CDR1 SEHNR, CDR2 FQNEAQ (reference sequence). V lost 8 bases and J lost 4, with 20 bases in between. This CDR3 region has 15 residues. CDR3 coding DNA: TGTGCCAGCTGGGAGCTCCAGGGCGGTTTCACTGAAGCTTTCTTT. Protein: CASWELQGGFTEAFF.

The chain couples TRBV7-6 to TRBJ2-2; no firm D call. Germline V gene data show CDR1 as SGHVS and CDR2 as FNYEAQ. Trimming removed 2 bases at V and 4 bases at J, with 11 bases between. There are 15 residues in the CDR3. The CDR3 is CASSLQWQVTGELFF. In nucleotides, the CDR3 is TGTGCCAGCAGCTTACAGTGGCAAGTCACCGGGGAGCTGTTTTTT.

There are a few counts of this clonotype. V usage is TRBV10-2 and J usage is TRBJ2-1, with D maybe TRBD2 (5 bases). This CDR3 is 11 amino acids long. V lost 8 bases and J 8 bases, leaving 10 bases between the germline ends. Germline V gene lookup returns CDR1 WSHSY and CDR2 SAAADI. CDR3 residues: CASSSSDEQFF. The CDR3 DNA reads TGCGCCAGCTCTAGCTCCGATGAGCAGTTCTTC.

This clonotype was recorded at least ten times. The chain uses TRBV29-1 and TRBJ1-2; D is unclear. There are 13 residues in the CDR3. In germline, CDR1 is SQVTM, CDR2 ANQGSEA. Trimming took off 4 bases at V and 2 bases at J, with 11 bases between the two ends. In DNA form, the CDR3 reads TGCAGCGTTGGGGCAGCCCAAAACTATGGCTACACCTTC. This sequence encodes CSVGAAQNYGYTF.

This clonotype was seen a handful of times. The chain links TRBV5-1 to TRBJ2-1, with D maybe TRBD2 (7 bases). This CDR3 is built from 16 residues. The germline CDR1 and CDR2 sequences are SGHRS and YFSETQ. V was trimmed by 0 bases and J by 2 bases, leaving 12 bases between them. Here the CDR3 DNA reads TGCGCCAGCAGCTTGGAGGCGGGGGCTCCCTACAATGAGCAGTTCTTC. Its translation: CASSLEAGAPYNEQFF.